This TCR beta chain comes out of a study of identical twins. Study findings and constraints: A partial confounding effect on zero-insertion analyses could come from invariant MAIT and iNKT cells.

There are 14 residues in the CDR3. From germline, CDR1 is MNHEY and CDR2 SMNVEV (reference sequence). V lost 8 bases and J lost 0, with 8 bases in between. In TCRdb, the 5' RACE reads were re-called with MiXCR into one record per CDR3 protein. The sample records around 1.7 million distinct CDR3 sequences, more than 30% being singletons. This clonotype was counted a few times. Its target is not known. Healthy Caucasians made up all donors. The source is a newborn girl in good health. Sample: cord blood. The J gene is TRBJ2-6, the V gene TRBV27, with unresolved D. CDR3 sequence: CASLSFSGANVLTF. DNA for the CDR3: TGTGCCAGCCTTTCATTCTCTGGGGCCAACGTCCTGACTTTC.